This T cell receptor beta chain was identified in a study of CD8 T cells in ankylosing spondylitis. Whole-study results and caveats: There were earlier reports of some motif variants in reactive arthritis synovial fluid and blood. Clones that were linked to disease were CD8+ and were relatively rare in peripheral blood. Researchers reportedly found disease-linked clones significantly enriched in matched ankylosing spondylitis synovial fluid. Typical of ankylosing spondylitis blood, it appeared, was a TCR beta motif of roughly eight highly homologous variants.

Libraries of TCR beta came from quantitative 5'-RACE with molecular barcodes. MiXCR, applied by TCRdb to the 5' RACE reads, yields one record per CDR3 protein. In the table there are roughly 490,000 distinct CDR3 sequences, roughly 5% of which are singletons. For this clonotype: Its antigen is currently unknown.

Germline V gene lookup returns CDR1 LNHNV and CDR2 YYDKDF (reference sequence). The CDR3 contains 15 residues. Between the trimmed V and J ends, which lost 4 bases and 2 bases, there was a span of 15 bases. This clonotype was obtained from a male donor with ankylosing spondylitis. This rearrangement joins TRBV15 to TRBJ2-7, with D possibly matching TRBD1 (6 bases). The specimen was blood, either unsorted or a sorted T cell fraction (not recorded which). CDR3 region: CATSKRNRDAYEQYF. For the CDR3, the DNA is TGTGCCACCAGCAAGAGGAACAGGGACGCCTACGAGCAGTACTTC.